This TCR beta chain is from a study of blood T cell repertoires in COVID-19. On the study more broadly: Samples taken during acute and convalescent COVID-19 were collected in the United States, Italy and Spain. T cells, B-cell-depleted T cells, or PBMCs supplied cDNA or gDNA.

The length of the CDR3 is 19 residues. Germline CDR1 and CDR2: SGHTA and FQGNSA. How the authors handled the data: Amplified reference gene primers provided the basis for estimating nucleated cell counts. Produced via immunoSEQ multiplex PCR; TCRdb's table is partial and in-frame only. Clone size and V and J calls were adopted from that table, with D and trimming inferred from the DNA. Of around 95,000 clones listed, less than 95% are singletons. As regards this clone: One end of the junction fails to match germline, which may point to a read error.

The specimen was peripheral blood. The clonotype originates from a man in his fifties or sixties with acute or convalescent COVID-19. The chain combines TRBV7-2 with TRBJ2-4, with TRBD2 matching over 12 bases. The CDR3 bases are TGTGCCAGCAGCCTAGCTCGACTAGCGGGAGTTGGGGCCAAAAACATTCAGTACTTC. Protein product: CASSLARLAGVGAKNIQYF. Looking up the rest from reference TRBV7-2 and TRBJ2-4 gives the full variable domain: GAGVSQSPSNKVTEKGKDVELRCDPISGHTALYWYRQSLGQGLEFLIYFQGNSAPDKSGLPSDRFSAERTGGSVSTLTIQRTQQEDSAVYLCASSLARLAGVGAKNIQYFGAGTRLSVL.